Each of the 29 T cell receptor beta chains below was sequenced from the same sample in a study of T cells after yellow fever vaccination. TCRdb processed the 5' RACE reads anew with MiXCR; each CDR3 protein has one entry. The sample includes 450,000 to 550,000 distinct CDR3 sequences, around a fifth seen only once; the top ten take roughly a sixth. The specimen was PBMCs, collected more than 20 days after the first yellow fever vaccination. These receptors were taken from a man aged 18 to 30 who received the YFV17D yellow fever vaccine.

This clonotype showed up just a few times. The genes are TRBV12-3 or TRBV12-4 and TRBJ2-3, with 9 nucleotides matching TRBD1. Trimming cost V 3 bases and J 8 bases; bases outside gene matches: 12. The CDR3 sequence is 16 residues long. The CDR3, as DNA: TGTGCCAGCAGTTTCCTGGGACAGGGCCTCGGGCGTACGCAGTATTTT. Encoded protein: CASSFLGQGLGRTQYF.

This clonotype was observed many times. This rearrangement joins TRBV7-2 to TRBJ1-2; D call uncertain. Trimming took off 5 bases at V and 4 bases at J, with 8 bases between the two ends. The CDR3 sequence is 12 residues long. The germline CDR1 and CDR2 sequences are SGHTA and FQGNSA. CDR3 coding DNA: TGTGCCAGCAGCGTCGAAGTCTATGGCTACACCTTC. Residues: CASSVEVYGYTF. Full variable domain (rest looked up from reference TRBV7-2 and TRBJ1-2): GAGVSQSPSNKVTEKGKDVELRCDPISGHTALYWYRQSLGQGLEFLIYFQGNSAPDKSGLPSDRFSAERTGGSVSTLTIQRTQQEDSAVYLCASSVEVYGYTFGSGTRLTVV.

This clonotype was seen more than once but under ten times. The chain combines TRBV12-3 or TRBV12-4 with TRBJ1-3; unclear D gene. The CDR3 is made up of 13 amino acids. V lost 1 base and J lost 8, with 9 bases in between. The CDR3 spells CASSLEVWDTIYF. The CDR3 DNA follows: TGTGCCAGCAGTTTAGAGGTTTGGGACACCATATATTTT.

This chain links TRBV3-1 with TRBJ1-1; unclear D gene. Germline CDR1 and CDR2: LGHDT and YNNKEL (reference sequence). The CDR3 runs 14 residues. Trimming left V 3 bases short and J 2 bases short, with 10 bases between. The CDR3 DNA is TGTGCCAGCAGCCAGTTAGCAGTTAACACTGAAGCTTTCTTT. Its protein is CASSQLAVNTEAFF.

This clonotype was picked up a small number of times. The rearrangement uses TRBV7-2 and TRBJ1-2; D possibly corresponds to TRBD1 (5 bases). V was clipped by 7 bases and J by 2 bases, with 23 bases between them. The CDR3 contains 17 residues. Germline assignment: CDR1 SGHTA and CDR2 FQGNSA. This chain's CDR3 is CASMGLGQPSSNYGYTF. As DNA, the CDR3 is TGTGCCAGCATGGGCTTGGGGCAGCCGAGCTCCAACTATGGCTACACCTTC.

This clonotype was detected only a few times. The chain is built from TRBV19 and TRBJ2-2; TRBD1 aligns across 9 bases. V trimming: 7 bases; J trimming: 4 bases; junction bases outside the gene matches: 7. This CDR3 has 15 amino acids. Germline V lookup: CDR1 LNHDA, CDR2 SQIVND (reference sequence). The CDR3 sequence: CASKTGGAGTGELFF. The CDR3 DNA reads as TGTGCCAGTAAAACAGGGGGCGCGGGCACCGGGGAGCTGTTTTTT.

The chain recombines TRBV6-4 with TRBJ2-3; 8 nucleotides align to TRBD2. CDR3 size: 15 residues. Trimming at V came to 2 bases and at J to 0 bases, leaving 1 base not matched to a gene. Looked up from germline, CDR1 is MRHNA and CDR2 is SNTAGT. CDR3 residues: CASSDGGGSTDTQYF. For the CDR3, the DNA is TGTGCCAGCAGTGACGGCGGGGGGAGCACAGATACGCAGTATTTT.

This clonotype was seen more than once but under ten times. J is TRBJ1-6 and V is TRBV11-2, with TRBD1 matching 7 bases. Trimming took 3 bases from V and 5 from J; bases not matched to a gene: 16. There are 19 residues in the CDR3. Germline assignment: CDR1 SGHAT and CDR2 FQNNGV. As DNA, the CDR3 is TGTGCCAGCAGCTTGGAAGACAGGGTTTACTATATTGATAATTCACCCCTCCACTTT. This sequence encodes CASSLEDRVYYIDNSPLHF.

V is TRBV6-1 and J is TRBJ2-3, with no clear D. The CDR3 has 16 residues. Per the germline V gene, CDR1 is MNHNS and CDR2 is SASEGT. V lost 4 bases and J 2 bases, leaving 16 bases between the germline ends. CDR3 nucleotides: TGTGCCAGCAGTGTGGGCAGTCCTTTTTACACAGATACGCAGTATTTT. This codes for CASSVGSPFYTDTQYF.

V usage is TRBV20-1 and J usage is TRBJ2-1, with 8 bases matching TRBD2. CDR3 length equals 13 residues. The J segment lost 10 bases and the V segment lost 6 bases, leaving 11 bases of the junction unmatched. Germline V gene lookup returns CDR1 DFQATT and CDR2 SNEGSKA (reference sequence). This chain's CDR3 is CSAGGRSGSEQFF. CDR3 in DNA: TGCAGTGCCGGGGGACGGAGCGGGAGCGAGCAGTTCTTC.

The chain carries TRBV20-1 and TRBJ2-3; 7 nucleotides agree with TRBD2. This CDR3 region has 14 residues. After removal of 6 bases from V and 2 bases from J, the junction contained 8 bases not matched to a gene. Looked up from germline, CDR1 is DFQATT and CDR2 is SNEGSKA (reference sequence). The CDR3 nucleotides are TGCAGTGCGTCTAGACGGGGGGACACAGATACGCAGTATTTT. This sequence encodes CSASRRGDTDTQYF.

This chain joins TRBV27 and TRBJ1-4, with TRBD1 identical over 9 bases. From germline, CDR1 is MNHEY and CDR2 SMNVEV (reference sequence). After removal of 4 bases from V and 8 bases from J, the junction contained 8 bases not matched to a gene. CDR3 length equals 15 residues. CDR3 in DNA: TGTGCCAGCAGTTCGGGACAGGGTTTTGGGGAAAAACTGTTTTTT. Translation gives CASSSGQGFGEKLFF.

V usage is TRBV10-3 and J usage is TRBJ2-2, with 8 nucleotides matching TRBD1. V trimming: 3 bases; J trimming: 3 bases; junction bases outside the gene matches: 9. Per germline, CDR1 ENHRY and CDR2 SYGVKD. The length of the CDR3 is 17 residues. The CDR3 here is CAISEDPGGGDTGELFF. DNA of the CDR3: TGTGCCATCAGTGAAGATCCAGGGGGCGGTGACACCGGGGAGCTGTTTTTT.

This clonotype was detected only a few times. V and J are TRBV24-1 and TRBJ2-1; D gene ambiguous. CDR1 KGHDR and CDR2 SFDVKD come from the germline V gene. V was trimmed by 4 bases and J by 9 bases, leaving 12 bases between them. There are 13 residues in the CDR3. The CDR3 spells CATSESVWGEQFF. In nucleotides, the CDR3 is TGTGCCACCAGTGAATCTGTGTGGGGTGAGCAGTTCTTC.

This clonotype has a handful of counts. CDR3 in DNA: TGTGCCAGCAGAAGGAGACTAGCGGGGGACAATGAGCAGTTCTTC. Translation: CASRRRLAGDNEQFF. V gene TRBV6-1 combines with J gene TRBJ2-1; 12 bases line up with TRBD2. CDR3 length: 15 residues. CDR1 is MNHNS and CDR2 is SASEGT in the germline V gene. V lost 6 bases and J lost 5; bases outside the gene matches: 5.

The chain is built from TRBV24-1 and TRBJ2-1, with TRBD2 identical over 8 bases. The CDR3 has 12 amino acids. Germline values: CDR1 KGHDR, CDR2 SFDVKD. V gave up 9 bases and J gave up 7 bases; unmatched junction bases: 4. CDR3 region: CATSGGRNEQFF. The CDR3 DNA is TGTGCCACCTCGGGAGGGCGAAATGAGCAGTTCTTC.

Worth noting for this clonotype: This may come from a read error, since a much larger clone is one base off. The genes are TRBV7-2 and TRBJ2-7; 8 nucleotides align to TRBD1. V lost 6 bases and J lost 2; bases outside the gene matches: 3. CDR3 size: 13 residues. CDR1 is SGHTA, CDR2 FQGNSA, per germline. The CDR3 DNA follows: TGTGCCAGCAGACTGACAGGGGCCTACGAGCAGTACTTC. Translated, it gives CASRLTGAYEQYF.

A note on this clonotype: Just one base apart from a much larger clone, this may be a read error. The chain links TRBV14 to TRBJ2-3; 10 positions agree with TRBD2. CDR3 length: 15 residues. CDR1 is SGHDN and CDR2 is FVKESK in the germline V gene. After removal of 4 bases from V and 4 bases from J, the junction contained 5 bases not matched to a gene. CDR3 residues: CASSLTSGAADTQYF. The CDR3 DNA reads as TGTGCCAGCAGCCTTACTAGCGGGGCGGCAGATACGCAGTATTTT.

This sequence joins TRBV5-4 and TRBJ2-5, with 7 bases lining up with TRBD2. CDR3 length: 15 amino acids. Germline loops: CDR1 SGHNT, CDR2 YYREEE (reference sequence). V gave up 4 bases and J gave up 3 bases; unmatched junction bases: 9. CDR3 nucleotide sequence: TGTGCCAGCAGCGGGAGGGGCGGGGCGAAAGAGACCCAGTACTTC. Protein product: CASSGRGGAKETQYF.

This clonotype was observed a handful of times. The V call is TRBV10-3, the J call TRBJ1-2, with 9 bases lining up with TRBD1. The CDR3 covers 14 residues. The germline V gene encodes CDR1 ENHRY and CDR2 SYGVKD. V gave up 6 bases and J gave up 4 bases; unmatched junction bases: 6. The CDR3: CAIRLTGGSYGYTF. The CDR3 DNA reads TGTGCCATCAGATTGACAGGGGGAAGCTATGGCTACACCTTC.

The rearrangement joins TRBV6-2 or TRBV6-3 to TRBJ1-4; D might be TRBD1 (5 bases). CDR3 size: 14 residues. V lost 2 bases, J lost 7 bases, and 11 bases lay in between. Germline lookup yields CDR1 MNHEY and CDR2 SVGEGT. The chain's CDR3 is CASSYGRDSEKLFF. The CDR3 DNA reads TGTGCCAGCAGTTACGGCAGGGATAGTGAAAAACTGTTTTTT.

A few counts support this clonotype. The chain recombines TRBV4-1 with TRBJ2-2; 11 bases line up with TRBD2. V trimming: 2 bases; J trimming: 3 bases; junction bases outside the gene matches: 2. Germline V gives CDR1 MGHRA, CDR2 YSYEKL. This CDR3 is 16 amino acids long. CDR3 DNA: TGCGCCAGCAGCCAATATAGCGGGGGGGACACCGGGGAGCTGTTTTTT. It yields the protein CASSQYSGGDTGELFF.

The J gene is TRBJ2-7, the V gene TRBV4-1; perhaps TRBD1 as D (6 bases). Germline V gene data show CDR1 as MGHRA and CDR2 as YSYEKL. The length of the CDR3 is 14 residues. V was shortened by 9 bases and J by 7 bases, with 22 bases between the two germline ends. This CDR3 reads CASSLSGGTEEQYV. The CDR3, as DNA: TGCGCCAGTTCTCTAAGTGGGGGCACTGAGGAGCAGTACGTC.

In its sample, this clonotype was seen a few times. The chain combines TRBV7-3 with TRBJ2-3; TRBD2 agrees at 11 bases. Trimming took 6 bases from V and 2 from J; bases not matched to a gene: 1. This CDR3 is 14 amino acids long. Germline V CDR1 and CDR2: SGHTA, FQGTGA. The CDR3 region has the DNA TGTGCCAGCAGACTAGCGGGGGACACAGATACGCAGTATTTT. Its protein is CASRLAGDTDTQYF.

This clonotype was recorded only once. J is TRBJ1-2 and V is TRBV24-1, with 9 bases that match TRBD1. CDR3 length: 15 amino acids. Germline V gene data show CDR1 as KGHDR and CDR2 as SFDVKD. V lost 4 bases to trimming and J lost 2 bases; unmatched junction nucleotides: 4. Written as DNA, the CDR3 is TGTGCCACCAGTGACAGGGACAGGGAGAACTATGGCTACACCTTC. Protein sequence: CATSDRDRENYGYTF.

This clonotype was counted between two and nine times. The V and J genes are TRBV19 and TRBJ2-2, with a weak D call TRBD1 (6 bases). The CDR3 extends over 16 amino acids. CDR1 is LNHDA, CDR2 SQIVND, per germline (reference sequence). V lost 3 bases and J 5 bases, leaving 16 bases between the germline ends. CDR3 amino acids: CASSMGRQAWTGELFF. The CDR3 nucleotides are TGTGCCAGTAGTATGGGGAGACAGGCCTGGACCGGGGAGCTGTTTTTT.

This clonotype showed up just a few times. The V call is TRBV7-2, the J call TRBJ1-6, with TRBD1 as a possible D gene (6 bases). Germline loops: CDR1 SGHTA, CDR2 FQGNSA. The V gene lost 2 bases and the J gene lost 11 bases, with 19 bases spanning the gap. The CDR3 runs to 16 residues. The CDR3 loop reads CASSLYSGRGSPPLHF. The CDR3 DNA is TGTGCCAGCAGCTTATACTCCGGCAGGGGATCTCCACCCCTCCACTTT.

The J gene is TRBJ2-5, the V gene TRBV5-1, with 14 nucleotides matching TRBD2. Germline assignment: CDR1 SGHRS and CDR2 YFSETQ. CDR3 length: 16 residues. The V segment lost 4 bases and the J segment 2 bases; nucleotides outside the gene matches: 4. The CDR3 protein is CASSIRLAGGQETQYF. The DNA of the CDR3 is TGCGCCAGCAGCATAAGACTAGCGGGGGGGCAAGAGACCCAGTACTTC. The variable domain in full, completed from reference TRBV5-1 and TRBJ2-5, reads KAGVTQTPRYLIKTRGQQVTLSCSPISGHRSVSWYQQTPGQGLQFLFEYFSETQRNKGNFPGRFSGRQFSNSRSEMNVSTLELGDSALYLCASSIRLAGGQETQYFGPGTRLLVL.

V is TRBV29-1 and J is TRBJ1-2; the D is unclear. The V gene's germline CDR1 is SQVTM and CDR2 ANQGSEA. V lost 7 bases and J lost 8, with 20 bases in between. The CDR3 loop spans 13 amino acids. This CDR3 reads CSASGQGPWGYTF. DNA for the CDR3: TGCAGCGCCTCGGGTCAAGGGCCATGGGGCTACACCTTC.